A single sample gave rise to the 15 T cell receptor beta chains below, sequenced in a study of blood T cell repertoires in COVID-19. Measured with immunoSEQ multiplex PCR; TCRdb has only the in-frame clones, and not every one. Among 300,000 to 450,000 clones listed, about nine tenths were seen once. Sequences were obtained from peripheral blood. All receptors derive from a woman between 55 and 75 years old with COVID-19, enrolled during active disease.

The rearrangement links TRBV14 to TRBJ1-1; tentative D call: TRBD1 (5 bases). The CDR3 has 16 residues. Germline-derived CDR1 and CDR2 are SGHDN and FVKESK. The germline V and J ends were trimmed by 0 bases and 5 bases, with 16 bases remaining between them. Here the CDR3 reads CASSQENGRDYTEAFF. Here the CDR3 DNA reads TGTGCCAGCAGCCAAGAAAATGGCAGGGACTATACTGAAGCTTTCTTT.

The V and J genes are TRBV5-1 and TRBJ2-2; tentative D call: TRBD1 (5 bases). The V gene's germline CDR1 is SGHRS and CDR2 YFSETQ. The CDR3 covers 16 residues. The V and J ends lost 8 bases and 12 bases respectively, with 29 bases between them. CDR3 sequence (DNA): TGCGCCAGTTCTACGCCGCAGGGCGCCCTTCGCTTCAAGCTGTTTTTT. Translating it yields CASSTPQGALRFKLFF.

The chain has TRBV3-1 (or the pseudogene TRBV3-2) and TRBJ2-4; 7 positions match TRBD1. Trimming removed 1 base from V and 1 base from J; junction bases left unmatched: 13. The CDR3 runs 19 residues. CDR1 and CDR2 from the germline V gene are LGHDT and YNNKEL (reference sequence). In DNA form, the CDR3 reads TGTGCCAGCAGCCAAGTATACGTATTTCAGGGACAGGCCAAAAACATTCAGTACTTC. The encoded protein is CASSQVYVFQGQAKNIQYF.

The J gene is TRBJ1-1, the V gene TRBV2; no clear D. Germline V gene data show CDR1 as SNHLY and CDR2 as FYNNEI. Deletions cut 4 bases from V and 3 bases from J, with 9 bases between. The CDR3 is 13 residues long. The CDR3, as DNA: TGTGCCAGCAGTGGAGAGGGATACACTGAAGCTTTCTTT. Amino acid sequence: CASSGEGYTEAFF.

The chain recombines TRBV4-1 with TRBJ1-2, with 7 bases fitting TRBD1. The V segment lost 1 base and the J segment 1 base; nucleotides outside the gene matches: 3. This CDR3 comprises 15 residues. Germline CDR1 and CDR2: MGHRA and YSYEKL. The CDR3 is CASSQGTGLNYGYTF. Here the CDR3 DNA reads TGCGCCAGCAGCCAAGGGACAGGACTTAACTATGGCTACACCTTC.

This clone came up once. The rearrangement uses TRBV28 and TRBJ1-5; 9 nucleotides line up with TRBD1. The germline V gene encodes CDR1 MDHEN and CDR2 SYDVKM. Losses at the gene ends were 2 bases for V and 1 base for J; bases not matched to a gene: 3. This CDR3 has 16 residues. This chain's CDR3 is CASSLPGTGSNQPQHF. The CDR3 bases are TGTGCCAGCAGTTTACCCGGGACAGGGAGCAATCAGCCCCAGCATTTT.

This chain links TRBV19 with TRBJ1-5; tentatively, D is TRBD1 (6 bases). Trimming cost V 6 bases and J 1 base, with 13 bases left between them. The CDR3 runs to 15 residues. From germline, CDR1 is LNHDA and CDR2 SQIVND (reference sequence). The CDR3 protein is CASRWGGGSNQPQHF. The CDR3 DNA reads as TGTGCCAGTAGATGGGGAGGGGGAAGCAATCAGCCCCAGCATTTT.

V and J are TRBV5-1 and TRBJ2-3; no definite D call. The CDR3 is 15 residues long. Germline V gives CDR1 SGHRS, CDR2 YFSETQ. The V end was cut by 0 bases, the J end by 2 bases, with 10 bases between. The CDR3 protein is CASSLAFGYTDTQYF. The CDR3 bases are TGCGCCAGCAGCTTGGCGTTCGGTTACACAGATACGCAGTATTTT.

J is TRBJ2-6 and V is TRBV21-1; TRBD1, the D gene given by the table, was not confirmed from the DNA. TRBV21-1 is an annotated pseudogene. The CDR3 spans 16 residues. CDR3 in DNA: TGTGCCAGCACCGATAAGGGGGAATGTGGGGCCAACGTCCTGACTTTC. It yields the protein CASTDKGECGANVLTF.

V and J are TRBV6-5 and TRBJ1-3, with D perhaps matching TRBD1 (5 bases). This CDR3 spans 14 amino acids. V was cut by 9 bases and J by 8 bases, with 20 bases left in between. Germline CDR1 is MNHEY and CDR2 is SVGAGI. The CDR3 DNA is TGTGCCAGTAATCAGGGCAGTATGGCTGACACCATATATTTT. Translation: CASNQGSMADTIYF.

This clone was detected only once. This rearrangement joins TRBV28 to TRBJ1-5; perhaps TRBD1 as D (5 bases). The CDR3 consists of 14 residues. Between the trimmed V and J ends, which lost 8 bases and 5 bases, there was a span of 16 bases. Germline V gene lookup returns CDR1 MDHEN and CDR2 SYDVKM. CDR3 sequence reads: CASSSDGGDQPQHF. The CDR3 DNA reads as TGTGCCAGCTCCTCTGATGGGGGGGATCAGCCCCAGCATTTT.

The V call is TRBV7-6, the J call TRBJ2-1; possible D gene TRBD1, 6 bases. V shed 1 base and J shed 9 bases, with 13 bases lying between them. The V gene's germline CDR1 is SGHVS and CDR2 FNYEAQ. This CDR3 is built from 14 residues. The CDR3 protein is CASSLGTGTTEQFF. CDR3 bases: TGTGCCAGCAGCTTAGGTACAGGGACAACTGAGCAGTTCTTC. The full variable domain, completed using reference TRBV7-6 and TRBJ2-1, is GAGVSQSPRYKVTKRGQDVALRCDPISGHVSLYWYRQALGQGPEFLTYFNYEAQQDKSGLPNDRFSAERPEGSISTLTIQRTEQRDSAMYRCASSLGTGTTEQFFGPGTRLTVL.

The chain combines TRBV5-4 with TRBJ2-3; TRBD2 agrees at 9 bases. This CDR3 region has 15 residues. V shed 2 bases and J 7 bases; nucleotides not matched to a gene: 8. Germline V gene data show CDR1 as SGHNT and CDR2 as YYREEE (reference sequence). As DNA, the CDR3 is TGTGCCAGCAGCTTATTCGCGGGGGGGCCGAATACGCAGTATTTT. The encoded protein is CASSLFAGGPNTQYF.

The V call is TRBV27, the J call TRBJ1-6; D call uncertain. The length of the CDR3 is 18 residues. Germline V lookup: CDR1 MNHEY, CDR2 SMNVEV (reference sequence). V shed 4 bases and J shed 12 bases, with 28 bases lying between them. The CDR3 region has the DNA TGTGCCAGCAGTTCCCCTAAGACCGGCACCTCAGGATCCTTACCCCTCCACTTT. It yields the protein CASSSPKTGTSGSLPLHF.

The chain joins TRBV19 to TRBJ2-6; the D gene is possibly TRBD2 (6 bases). Trimming removed 11 bases at V and 2 bases at J, with 16 bases between. The CDR3 sequence is 15 residues long. The germline V gene has CDR1 LNHDA and CDR2 SQIVND (reference sequence). CDR3 amino acids: CAPRETDPGANVLTF. The CDR3 nucleotides read TGTGCCCCACGGGAGACAGATCCTGGGGCCAACGTCCTGACTTTC.